The 9 T cell receptor beta chains given below trace back to one sample, sequenced in a study of shared T cell receptors in the human thymus. Generated by immunoSEQ multiplex PCR, the TCRdb table keeps only in-frame clones and is missing some. The sample lists 450,000 to 650,000 clones; more than 75% were seen once. These same data were also listed under a study on human thymus T cells.

The source material was thymocytes. The receptors originated from a boy under two years old with a congenital heart defect.

Comments on this clone: An end of the junction differs from the germline gene, which may be a read error. The chain links TRBV20-1 to TRBJ2-1; TRBD2 matches 10 bases. Germline CDR1 is DFQATT and CDR2 is SNEGSKA (reference sequence). This CDR3 has 11 amino acids. CDR3 nucleotides: TGCAGTGCTAGGGGAGCGGGAGGGGGGGTCTTC. Amino acid sequence: CSARGAGGGVF.

This clone showed up just a few times. This sequence joins TRBV4-1 and TRBJ2-1, with 7 bases that match TRBD2. V was pared by 0 bases and J by 6 bases, with 14 bases of the junction left unmatched. The CDR3 totals 18 residues. Germline loops: CDR1 MGHRA, CDR2 YSYEKL. The CDR3 coding sequence is TGCGCCAGCAGCCAAGATAGGTCGGGCGGGAGCGCAGTCAATGAGCAGTTCTTC. Its protein product is CASSQDRSGGSAVNEQFF.

The CDR3 DNA is TGTGCCAGCACCCCGGGGGGGCATACTGAAGCTTTCTTT. The encoded protein is CASTPGGHTEAFF. The gene calls are TRBV27 and TRBJ1-1; D is perhaps TRBD1 (6 bases). Between the trimmed V and J ends, which lost 7 bases and 5 bases, there was a span of 14 bases. The CDR3 extends over 13 amino acids. Germline V gene data show CDR1 as MNHEY and CDR2 as SMNVEV (reference sequence).

This clone was detected only a few times. The gene calls are TRBV13 and TRBJ2-7; 12 bases map to TRBD1. CDR3 size: 15 residues. The V gene end was trimmed by 3 bases and the J gene end by 3 bases; junction bases not matched to a gene: 3. Looked up from germline, CDR1 is PRHDT and CDR2 is FYEKMQ (reference sequence). The CDR3 is CASSLGTGGRYEQYF. The CDR3 DNA reads as TGTGCCAGCAGCTTGGGGACAGGGGGCCGCTACGAGCAGTACTTC.

The chain is built from TRBV7-2 and TRBJ2-7, with D maybe TRBD2 (7 bases). The CDR3 runs to 16 residues. Trimming took 4 bases from V and 3 from J, leaving 19 bases between them. Germline V lookup: CDR1 SGHTA, CDR2 FQGNSA. The CDR3 reads CASSSRGGGGCYEQYF. CDR3 nucleotide sequence: TGTGCCAGCAGCTCAAGGGGGGGTGGAGGGTGCTACGAGCAGTACTTC.

This clone showed up just once. Other DNA variants within this sample encode the same CDR3. The chain has TRBV27 and TRBJ2-2; 8 positions agree with TRBD1. Losses at the gene ends were 5 bases for V and 5 bases for J; bases not matched to a gene: 1. The CDR3 runs to 13 residues. Germline V lookup: CDR1 MNHEY, CDR2 SMNVEV (reference sequence). CDR3 in DNA: TGTGCCAGCAGTCGGACAGGGACCGGGGAGCTGTTTTTT. It is translated as CASSRTGTGELFF.

This clone has just a few counts. The chain has TRBV6-1 and TRBJ2-7; TRBD1 matches 9 bases. V trimming: 6 bases; J trimming: 4 bases; junction bases outside the gene matches: 7. Germline V gives CDR1 MNHNS, CDR2 SASEGT. CDR3 size: 14 residues. The CDR3 loop is CASSPGTGRYEQYF. The CDR3 nucleotides read TGTGCCAGCAGCCCCGGGACAGGGCGGTACGAGCAGTACTTC.

In this sample, this clone turned up a few times. The gene calls are TRBV14 and TRBJ1-3; the D is unclear. The ends were cut back, 0 bases at V and 1 base at J, with 7 bases in the middle. The CDR3 has 15 residues. Germline V gene sequence: CDR1 SGHDN, CDR2 FVKESK. DNA of the CDR3: TGTGCCAGCAGCCAAGATTACGGGTCTGGAAACACCATATATTTT. Its translation: CASSQDYGSGNTIYF.

CDR3 protein: CASGLPTAGCYNEQFF. The CDR3, as DNA: TGTGCTAGTGGTTTGCCGACGGCAGGTTGCTACAATGAGCAGTTCTTC. The rearrangement uses TRBV12-5 and TRBJ2-1; D is undetermined. Germline CDR1 and CDR2: LGHNT and FRNRAP. V was shortened by 2 bases and J by 3 bases, with 14 bases between the two germline ends. This CDR3 is built from 16 residues.